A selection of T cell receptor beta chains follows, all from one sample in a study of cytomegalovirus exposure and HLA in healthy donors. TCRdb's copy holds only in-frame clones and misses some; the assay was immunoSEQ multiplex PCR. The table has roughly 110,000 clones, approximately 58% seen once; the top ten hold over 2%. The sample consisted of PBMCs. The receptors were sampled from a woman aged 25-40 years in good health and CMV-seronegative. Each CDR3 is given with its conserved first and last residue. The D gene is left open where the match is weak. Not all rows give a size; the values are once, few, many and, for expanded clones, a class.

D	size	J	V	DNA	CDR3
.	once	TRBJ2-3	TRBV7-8	TGTGCCAGCAGCTTAGCGGGAGGCGCTAGCACAGATACGCAGTATTTT	CASSLAGGASTDTQYF
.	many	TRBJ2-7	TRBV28	TGTGCCAGCATTGAGGCGGGAAACAACTACGAGCAGTACTTC	CASIEAGNNYEQYF
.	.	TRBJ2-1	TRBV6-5	TGTGCCAGCAGTACCCCTCGGGGCAATGAGCAGTTCTTC	CASSTPRGNEQFF
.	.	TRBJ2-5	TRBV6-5	TGTGCCAGCAGTTACGCTCAGCAAGAGACCCAGTACTTC	CASSYAQQETQYF
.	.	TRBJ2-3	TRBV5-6	TGTGCCAGCACCCGTCTGCAGGTGGCAGATACGCAGTATTTT	CASTRLQVADTQYF
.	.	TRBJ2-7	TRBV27	TGTGCCAGCAGCCGCGGTGCCTACGAGCAGTACTTC	CASSRGAYEQYF
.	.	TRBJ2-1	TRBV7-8	TGTGCCAGCAGCCCCCCGTGGGGCGATGAGCAGTTCTTC	CASSPPWGDEQFF
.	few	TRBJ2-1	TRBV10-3	TGTGCCATCAGTGAGTCGACGGGGGATGAGCAGTTCTTC	CAISESTGDEQFF
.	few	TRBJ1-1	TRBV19	TGTGCCAGTAACGATTGGGAGGGCGGGGACACTGAAGCTTTCTTT	CASNDWEGGDTEAFF
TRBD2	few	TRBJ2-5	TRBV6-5	TGTGCCAGTGCTAGCGGGAGGGCCCAAGAGACCCAGTACTTC	CASASGRAQETQYF
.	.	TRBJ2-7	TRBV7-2	TGTGCCAGCAGCCCGGTGGGGACTCCCCTGAGCGAGCAGTACTTC	CASSPVGTPLSEQYF
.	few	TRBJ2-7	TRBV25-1	TGTGCCAGCAGTGAACTTAGTCCGGGACATTACGAGCAGTACTTC	CASSELSPGHYEQYF
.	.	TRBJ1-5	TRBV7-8	TGTGCCAGCAGCTTAAGACGGACACTCAATCAGCCCCAGCATTTT	CASSLRRTLNQPQHF
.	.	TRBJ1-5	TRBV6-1	TGTGCCAGCAGTCAAGAAGAGCATCAGCCCCAGCATTTT	CASSQEEHQPQHF
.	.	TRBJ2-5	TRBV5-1	TGCGCCAGCAGCTTGGGACAGCAAGAGACCCAGTACTTC	CASSLGQQETQYF
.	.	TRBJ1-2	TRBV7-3	TGTGCCAGCAGCTTACGGAACGGGGGTGGCTACACCTTC	CASSLRNGGGYTF
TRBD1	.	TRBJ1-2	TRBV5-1	TGCGCCAGCAGCCCGGTGGACAGGGGGCTTTCTAGCGGCTACACCTTC	CASSPVDRGLSSGYTF
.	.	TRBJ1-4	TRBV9	TGTGCCAGCAGCGTAGATATGTCTGCAACTAATGAAAAACTGTTTTTT	CASSVDMSATNEKLFF
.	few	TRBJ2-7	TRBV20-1	TGCAGTGCTAGACTCGGGTACGAGCAGTACTTC	CSARLGYEQYF
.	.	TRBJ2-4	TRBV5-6	TGTGCCAGCAGCTCCATTGGCCAAGGGAGAGACATTCAGTACTTC	CASSSIGQGRDIQYF
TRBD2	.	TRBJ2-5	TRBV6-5	TGTGCCAGCACACATTGGGGAGGGTCCCAAGAGACCCAGTACTTC	CASTHWGGSQETQYF
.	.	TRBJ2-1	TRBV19	TGTGCCAGTAGTCCGGGTCTCAATGAGCAGTTCTTC	CASSPGLNEQFF
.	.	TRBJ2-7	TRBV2	TGTGCCAGCAGAATAGAAGTTACCACTACAGGGAACGAGCAGTACTTC	CASRIEVTTTGNEQYF
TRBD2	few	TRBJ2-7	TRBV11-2	TGTGCCAGCAGCTTCGGACTAGCGGGGGGCTACGAGCAGTACTTC	CASSFGLAGGYEQYF
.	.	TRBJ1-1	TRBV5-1	TGCGCCAGCAGCTCTTGGGGGGTCACTGAAGCTTTCTTT	CASSSWGVTEAFF
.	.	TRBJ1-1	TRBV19	TGTGCCAGTAGTATCCAGGGAAGGATAGGAACTGAAGCTTTCTTT	CASSIQGRIGTEAFF
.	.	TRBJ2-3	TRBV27	TGTGCCAGCAGTTTGGCGGCCACTAGCACAGATACGCAGTATTTT	CASSLAATSTDTQYF
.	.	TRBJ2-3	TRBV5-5	TGTGCCAGCAGCTCGAGGGTAGATACGCAGTATTTT	CASSSRVDTQYF
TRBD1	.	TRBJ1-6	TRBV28	TGTGCCAGCAGTTTTAGGACAGGGGGCGGGTCACCCCTCCACTTT	CASSFRTGGGSPLHF
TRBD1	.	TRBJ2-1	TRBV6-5	TGTGCCAGCAGGGGGACAGGAGGGAATGAGCAGTTCTTC	CASRGTGGNEQFF
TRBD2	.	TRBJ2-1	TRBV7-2	TGTGCCAGCAGCTTGCGGCCCGGTCTAGCGGAAACCCACTGGGGAGAGCAGTTCTTC	CASSLRPGLAETHWGEQFF
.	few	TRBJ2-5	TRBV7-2	TGTGCCAGCAGCTTAGAGCCGGTACAAGAGACCCAGTACTTC	CASSLEPVQETQYF
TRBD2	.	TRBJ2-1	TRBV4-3	TGCGCCAGCAGCCAAGATGGGACTAGCGGTTTGTACAATGAGCAGTTCTTC	CASSQDGTSGLYNEQFF
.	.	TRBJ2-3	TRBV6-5	TGTGCCAGCAGTTACGGAGGGGGCAGCACAGATACGCAGTATTTT	CASSYGGGSTDTQYF
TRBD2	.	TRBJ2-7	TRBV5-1	TGCGCCAGCAGCCCCCAGGCGGGAGGTGACGAGCAGTACTTC	CASSPQAGGDEQYF
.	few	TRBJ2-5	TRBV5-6	TGTGCCAGCAGCTTTTCGGGTTGGACCCAGTACTTC	CASSFSGWTQYF
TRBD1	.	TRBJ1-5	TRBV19	TGTGCCAGTAGGCATACCGGGACAGGGAACCAGCCCCAGCATTTT	CASRHTGTGNQPQHF
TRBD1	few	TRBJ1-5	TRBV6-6	TGTGCCAGCAGGGGACAGGGGAATAGCAATCAGCCCCAGCATTTT	CASRGQGNSNQPQHF
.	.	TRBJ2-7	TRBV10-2	TGCGCCAGCAGTGGGGCGTCGTCCTACGAGCAGTACTTC	CASSGASSYEQYF
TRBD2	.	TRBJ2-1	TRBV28	TGTGCCAGCAGTACGCGACTAGCTCCACTAGCGGGTGACAATGAGCAGTTCTTC	CASSTRLAPLAGDNEQFF
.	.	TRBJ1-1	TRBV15	TGTGCCACCAGCAGAGATAGGGTAATCGGGGACACTGAAGCTTTCTTT	CATSRDRVIGDTEAFF
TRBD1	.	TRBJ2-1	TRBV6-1	TGTGCCAGCGAGGGACAGGGCTGGGGTGAGCAGTTCTTC	CASEGQGWGEQFF
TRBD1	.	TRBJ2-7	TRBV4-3	TGCGCCAGCAGCCAAGGGACAGGGACGAACTACGAGCAGTACTTC	CASSQGTGTNYEQYF
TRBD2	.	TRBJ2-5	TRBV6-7	TGTGCCAGCAGTCCGTGGACCGGGAGGGAGCAGTACTTC	CASSPWTGREQYF
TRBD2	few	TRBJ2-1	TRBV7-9	TGTGCCAGCAGCGTAGCCGGGACTAGAGACAATGAGCAGTTCTTC	CASSVAGTRDNEQFF
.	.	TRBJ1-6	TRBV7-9	TGTGCCAGCAGCGTACAGGGAACCAGTAATTCACCCCTCCACTTT	CASSVQGTSNSPLHF
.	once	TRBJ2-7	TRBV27	TGTGCCAGCAGTTTGGCAGCGGGCCATTCCTACGAGCAGTACTTC	CASSLAAGHSYEQYF